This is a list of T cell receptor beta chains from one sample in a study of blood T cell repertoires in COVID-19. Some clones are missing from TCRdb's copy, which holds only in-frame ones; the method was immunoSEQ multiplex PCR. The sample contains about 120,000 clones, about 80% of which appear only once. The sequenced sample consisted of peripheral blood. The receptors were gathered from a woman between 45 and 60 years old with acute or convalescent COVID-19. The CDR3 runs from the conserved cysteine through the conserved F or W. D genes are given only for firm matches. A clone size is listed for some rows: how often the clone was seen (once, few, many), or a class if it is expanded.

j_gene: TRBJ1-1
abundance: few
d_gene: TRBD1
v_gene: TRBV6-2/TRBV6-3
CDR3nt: TGTGCCAGCAGCGTGGCAGGGGGTGCCCGAAGAGCTTTCTTT
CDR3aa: CASSVAGGARRAFF

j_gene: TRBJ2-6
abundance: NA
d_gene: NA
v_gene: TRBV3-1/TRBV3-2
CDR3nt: TGTGCCAGCAGCCAAGGTTCCTCCGGGGCCAACGTCCTGACTTTC
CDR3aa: CASSQGSSGANVLTF

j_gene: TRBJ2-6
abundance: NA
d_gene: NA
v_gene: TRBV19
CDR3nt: TGTGCCAGTAGTAAGGCCCTAGGGGGAACTGGGGCCAACGTCCTGACTTTC
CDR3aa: CASSKALGGTGANVLTF

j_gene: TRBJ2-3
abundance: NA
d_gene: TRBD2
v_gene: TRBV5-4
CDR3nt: TGTGCCAGCAGTCTGTACGGGGGAGGGGATACGCAGTATTTT
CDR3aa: CASSLYGGGDTQYF

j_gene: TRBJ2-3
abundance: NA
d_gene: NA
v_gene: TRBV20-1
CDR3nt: TGCAGTGCTAGTGGAGACACCTTCACAGATACGCAGTATTTT
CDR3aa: CSASGDTFTDTQYF

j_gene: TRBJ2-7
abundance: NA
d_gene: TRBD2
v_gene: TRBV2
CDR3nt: TGTGCCAGCAGTGCCCCGGGACTAGCGGGATCCTACGAGCAGTACTTC
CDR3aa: CASSAPGLAGSYEQYF

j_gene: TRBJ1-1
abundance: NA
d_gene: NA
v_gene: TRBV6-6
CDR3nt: TGTGCCAGCAGGTTAACAGGGAAGAGCACTGAAGCTTTCTTT
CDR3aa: CASRLTGKSTEAFF

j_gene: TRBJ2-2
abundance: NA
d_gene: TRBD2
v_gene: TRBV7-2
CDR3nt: TGTGCCAGCAGCTTAGCTTTAGCGGGGACCGGGGAGCTGTTTTTT
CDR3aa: CASSLALAGTGELFF

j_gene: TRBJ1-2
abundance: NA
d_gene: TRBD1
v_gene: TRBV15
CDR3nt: TGTGCCACCAGCAAAAACAGGGGCATTCACTATGGCTACACCTTC
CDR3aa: CATSKNRGIHYGYTF

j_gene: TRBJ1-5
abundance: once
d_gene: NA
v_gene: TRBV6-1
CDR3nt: TGTGCCAGCAGTGAAGCGGCTGGGGGCGTTCAGCCCCAGCATTTT
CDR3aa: CASSEAAGGVQPQHF

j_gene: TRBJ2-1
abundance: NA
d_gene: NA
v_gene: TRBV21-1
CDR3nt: TGTGCCAGCAGCAAAGGACTAGCGGGAGACACCTACAATGAGCAGTTCTTC
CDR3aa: CASSKGLAGDTYNEQFF

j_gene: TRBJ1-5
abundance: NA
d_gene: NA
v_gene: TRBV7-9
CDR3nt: TGTGCCAGCAGCTTCGCGGGTGGGGGCGGCAATCAGCCCCAGCATTTT
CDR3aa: CASSFAGGGGNQPQHF

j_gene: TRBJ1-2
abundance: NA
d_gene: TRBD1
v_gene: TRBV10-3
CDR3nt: TGTGCCATCAGGGGGACAGGGGGCCATGGCTACACCTTC
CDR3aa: CAIRGTGGHGYTF

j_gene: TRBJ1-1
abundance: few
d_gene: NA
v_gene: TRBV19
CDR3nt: TGTGCCAGTAGAAAAGGGGGAACTGAAGCTTTCTTT
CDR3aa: CASRKGGTEAFF

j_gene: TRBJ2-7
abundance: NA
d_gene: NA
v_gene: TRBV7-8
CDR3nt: TGTGCCAGCAGCTGGGACACCCTCTACGAGCAGTACTTC
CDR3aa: CASSWDTLYEQYF

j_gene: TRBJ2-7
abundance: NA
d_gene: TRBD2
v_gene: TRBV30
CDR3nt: TGTGCCTGGAGCGGAGCGGGGGGGCCGTACGAGCAGTACTTC
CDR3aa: CAWSGAGGPYEQYF

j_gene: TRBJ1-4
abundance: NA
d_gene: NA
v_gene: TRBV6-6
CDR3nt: TGTGCCAGCAGCCAAGTGGTGGGCAGTGCAAAACTGTTTTTT
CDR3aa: CASSQVVGSAKLFF

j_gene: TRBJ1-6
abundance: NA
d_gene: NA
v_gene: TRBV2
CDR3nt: TGTGCCAGCAGTGAAGCGCGGGGGCGCCTTTCACCCCTCCACTTT
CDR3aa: CASSEARGRLSPLHF

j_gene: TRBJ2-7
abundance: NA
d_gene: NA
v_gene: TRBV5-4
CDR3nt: TGTGCCAGCAGCGCCAGGCAGGAATACGAGCAGTACTTC
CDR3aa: CASSARQEYEQYF

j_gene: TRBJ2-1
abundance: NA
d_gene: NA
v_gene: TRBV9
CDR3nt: TGTGCCAGCAGCGTAGATGAGGGGGACTACAATGAGCAGTTCTTC
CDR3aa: CASSVDEGDYNEQFF

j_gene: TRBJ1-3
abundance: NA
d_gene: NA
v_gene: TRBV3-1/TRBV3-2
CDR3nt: TGTGCCAGCAGCCAAGGCGGCTCTGGAAACACCATATATTTT
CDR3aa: CASSQGGSGNTIYF

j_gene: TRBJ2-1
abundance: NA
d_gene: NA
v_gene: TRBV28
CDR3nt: TGTGCCAGCAGTGCCGTGCACACCTACAATGAGCAGTTCTTC
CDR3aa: CASSAVHTYNEQFF

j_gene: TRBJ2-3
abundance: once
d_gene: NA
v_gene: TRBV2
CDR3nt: TGTGCCAGCAGCGTACAGGTGAAGAAAGCGACGCAGTATTTT
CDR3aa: CASSVQVKKATQYF

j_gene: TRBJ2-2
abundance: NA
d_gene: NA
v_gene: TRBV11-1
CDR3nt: TGTGCCAGCGGAAAATGGAGCGACAGTAACACCGGGGAGCTGTTTTTT
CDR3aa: CASGKWSDSNTGELFF

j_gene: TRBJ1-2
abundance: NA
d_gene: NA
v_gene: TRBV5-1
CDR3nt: TGCGCCAGCAGCCCGGGGGAGCCCTATGGCTACACCTTC
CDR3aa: CASSPGEPYGYTF

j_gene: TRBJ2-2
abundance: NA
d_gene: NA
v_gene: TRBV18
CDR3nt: TGTGCCAGCTCACCACGCCAGGGTGTTGGCACCGGGGAGCTGTTTTTT
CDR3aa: CASSPRQGVGTGELFF

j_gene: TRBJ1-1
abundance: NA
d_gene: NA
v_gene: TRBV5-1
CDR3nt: TGCGCCAGCAGCTTGGCGGTAGGGGCTGTGGAAGCTTTCTTT
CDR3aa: CASSLAVGAVEAFF

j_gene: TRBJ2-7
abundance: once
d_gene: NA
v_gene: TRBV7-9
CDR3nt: TGTGCCAGCAGTGAACAGGGAGTAGGGCCCTACGAGCAGTACTTC
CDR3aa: CASSEQGVGPYEQYF

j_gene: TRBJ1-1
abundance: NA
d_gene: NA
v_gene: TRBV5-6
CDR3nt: TGTGCCAGCAGCCTCAACACTGAAGCTTTCTTT
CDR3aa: CASSLNTEAFF

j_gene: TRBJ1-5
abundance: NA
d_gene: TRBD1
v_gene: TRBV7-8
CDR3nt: TGTGCCAGCAGCAGACAGGGTAGGGGGACGTTGGGTCAGCCCCAGCATTTT
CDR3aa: CASSRQGRGTLGQPQHF

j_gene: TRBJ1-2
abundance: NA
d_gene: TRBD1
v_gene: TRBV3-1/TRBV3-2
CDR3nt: TGTGCCAGCAGCCCAGGGACAGGCCAGTCTGGCTACACCTTC
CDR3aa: CASSPGTGQSGYTF

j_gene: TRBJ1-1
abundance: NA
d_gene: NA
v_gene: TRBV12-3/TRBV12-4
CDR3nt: TGTGCCAGCAGTTCCCAACAGAACACTGAAGCTTTCTTT
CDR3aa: CASSSQQNTEAFF

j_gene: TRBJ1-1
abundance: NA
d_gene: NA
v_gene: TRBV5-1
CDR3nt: TGCGCCAGCAGCTCACACCCAATGAACACTGAAGCTTTCTTT
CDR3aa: CASSSHPMNTEAFF